This T cell receptor (beta chain) was retrieved from a study of CD8 T cells in Susac syndrome. Random hexamers were used to reverse transcribe the RNA input (0.5 to 1 ug). The authors amplified TCR beta CDR3 across 54 Vbeta and 13 Jbeta using immunoSEQ multiplex PCR. TCRdb redid the calling of the immunoSEQ multiplex PCR reads with MiXCR, one entry per CDR3 protein. The data contain 400,000 or so distinct CDR3 sequences, 85% to 90% of them seen just once; the ten biggest clones take up approximately 0.12%. V was pared by 0 bases and J by 3 bases, with 2 bases of the junction left unmatched. Germline values: CDR1 WSHSY, CDR2 SAAADI. The CDR3 runs 14 residues.

Material for sequencing was CD8+ T cells from PBMCs. This TCR derives from a human donor with multiple sclerosis. The chain joins TRBV10-2 to TRBJ2-7; 7 positions match TRBD1. CDR3 region: CASSESTGNYEQYF. The CDR3 region has the DNA TGCGCCAGCAGTGAGTCGACAGGGAACTACGAGCAGTACTTC.